This TCR beta chain was captured in a study of CD8 T cells in ankylosing spondylitis. General observations from the study: Made up of eight highly homologous variants, a TCR beta motif appeared characteristic of ankylosing spondylitis blood.

This clonotype was found a few times. The antigen is unknown. Each CDR3 protein is one row after TCRdb ran MiXCR on the 5' RACE reads. The table lists roughly 450,000 distinct CDR3 sequences, roughly 26% of them singletons. Sequenced: blood, either unsorted or a sorted T cell fraction (not recorded which). The clonotype originates from a male donor with ankylosing spondylitis.

CDR3 DNA: TGCAGTGCTCTACTGACTACCCCGATTGAGCAGTTCTTC. This codes for CSALLTTPIEQFF. The chain links TRBV20-1 to TRBJ2-1; D possibly corresponds to TRBD2 (5 bases). This CDR3 contains 13 residues. Trimming took off 5 bases at V and 9 bases at J, with 17 bases between the two ends. Germline-derived CDR1 and CDR2 are DFQATT and SNEGSKA (reference sequence).